This T cell receptor beta chain was sequenced in a study of T cells in Graves' hyperthyroidism and ophthalmopathy. A patient was excluded if there was uncontrolled infection, other autoimmune disease, pregnancy or lactation. CDR1 MNHEY and CDR2 SVGAGI come from the germline V gene. This CDR3 is built from 14 residues. V shed 8 bases and J shed 0 bases, with 8 bases lying between them. This clonotype was detected only a few times. RNA transcripts served as the template for amplifying TCR beta CDR3 regions. An initial round of RT-PCR targeting the TCR CDR3 relied on the HTBI primer set. Each CDR3 protein gets one entry after TCRdb re-called the multiplex PCR reads with MiXCR. Of 550,000 to 600,000 distinct CDR3 sequences detected, 14% appear once; the ten largest clones hold roughly 7.1%.

The source material was blood. This receptor was obtained from a woman aged 18-29 years with Graves' ophthalmopathy. The rearrangement uses TRBV6-5 and TRBJ2-6, with D hard to call. The CDR3 spells CASRLHSGANVLTF. Written as DNA, the CDR3 is TGTGCCAGCCGCTTACACTCTGGGGCCAACGTCCTGACTTTC.